Reported below is one T cell receptor beta chain. This specimen belongs to a study of T-cell memory formation after mild COVID-19. TCRdb independently ran MiXCR on the 5' RACE reads; one entry per CDR3 protein. This sample has roughly 150,000 distinct CDR3 sequences, with roughly 14% found just once. CDR1 is GTSNPN, CDR2 SVGIG, per germline (reference sequence). With 2 bases removed from V and 2 bases from J, the gap between germline ends came to 9 bases. This CDR3 comprises 13 residues. Material: PBMCs or a T cell subset sorted from them (not recorded which). This chain connects TRBV30 to TRBJ1-2; D is undetermined. The clonotype was recovered from an adult woman who had mild COVID-19 (a few samples of this study predate the infection). Cell type and time point are not known. The CDR3 here is CAWSLVKNYGYTF. CDR3 bases: TGTGCCTGGAGTTTAGTCAAAAACTATGGCTACACCTTC.